This TCR beta chain was captured by sequencing in a study of blood T cells in healthy people across ages. Isolated PBMCs totaled at least 7 million in each sample. Through a sample-barcoded 5' primer and a J-beta primer mix, a second PCR was run for roughly 6 to 11 cycles. Using its own MiXCR run on the 5' RACE reads, TCRdb lists one record per CDR3 protein. The data contain around 870,000 distinct CDR3 sequences, under 35% of them singletons. Trimming removed 4 bases from V and 3 bases from J; junction bases left unmatched: 5. This CDR3 comprises 15 residues. The V gene's germline CDR1 is LGHNA and CDR2 YSLEER. A few counts support this clonotype.

Source material: blood. This rearrangement joins TRBV4-3 to TRBJ2-2; 7 positions match TRBD1. This receptor was obtained from a woman aged 80 or older in good health. This chain's CDR3 is CASSLTGFDTGELFF. DNA of the CDR3: TGCGCCAGCAGCCTGACAGGGTTCGACACCGGGGAGCTGTTTTTT.